These 14 T cell receptor beta chains originate from one sample sequenced in a study of shared clonotypes between healthy human individuals. The protocol was immunoSEQ multiplex PCR, while the TCRdb copy is restricted to in-frame clones and leaves out a portion. The sample consists of 490,000 or so clones, 70% to 85% of them appearing once. Material: PBMCs. The receptors stem from a woman aged 40 to 55 in good health. Some clones in this sample may be carry-over from other donors' samples.

The chain combines TRBV12-1 with TRBJ2-7; the D call of TRBD2 is as the table states it, not checked on the DNA. TRBV12-1 is noted as a pseudogene. The CDR3 consists of 17 residues. In DNA, the CDR3 is TGTGCCAGCAGCTTTGAGCGGACTAGCGGTTACTCCTACGAGCAGTACTTC. Translation gives CASSFERTSGYSYEQYF.

The chain links TRBV7-9 to TRBJ2-7; 9 bases line up with TRBD1. The V and J ends lost 6 bases and 3 bases, in that order; junction bases with no gene match: 6. The CDR3 totals 14 residues. The V gene's germline CDR1 is SEHNR and CDR2 FQNEAQ (reference sequence). The CDR3 sequence: CASSSQGAFYEQYF. In DNA, the CDR3 is TGTGCCAGCAGTTCACAGGGGGCCTTCTACGAGCAGTACTTC.

The chain couples TRBV4-2 to TRBJ2-2, with a possible D match to TRBD1 (5 bases). V gave up 2 bases and J gave up 1 base, with 8 bases separating them. Germline lookup yields CDR1 LGHNA and CDR2 YNFKEQ. This CDR3 comprises 15 residues. The DNA of the CDR3 is TGTGCCAGCAGCCAATACCAGGGGAACACCGGGGAGCTGTTTTTT. It translates to CASSQYQGNTGELFF.

The chain uses TRBV30 and TRBJ1-6; D perhaps matches TRBD1 (5 bases). CDR3 size: 13 residues. Per the germline V gene, CDR1 is GTSNPN and CDR2 is SVGIG (reference sequence). V dropped 2 bases and J dropped 8 bases, with 10 bases sitting between them. The CDR3 region has the DNA TGTGCCTGGAGTCGGGACCGAGATTCACCCCTCCACTTT. The encoded protein is CAWSRDRDSPLHF.

The chain couples TRBV6-5 to TRBJ1-4; D remains unclear. V lost 7 bases and J 0 bases, leaving 12 bases between the germline ends. The germline V gene has CDR1 MNHEY and CDR2 SVGAGI. The CDR3 consists of 15 residues. The CDR3: CASKLDGTTNEKLFF. As DNA, the CDR3 is TGTGCCAGCAAACTCGACGGGACAACTAATGAAAAACTGTTTTTT.

As regards this clone: A far larger clone is one nucleotide away, so this likely arose from a read error. Other DNA sequences from this sample encode an identical CDR3 as well. The chain recombines TRBV29-1 with TRBJ2-5; TRBD2 agrees at 9 bases. Germline-derived CDR1 and CDR2 are SQVTM and ANQGSEA. V dropped 4 bases and J dropped 4; count of bases not matched to a gene: 7. This CDR3 contains 14 residues. CDR3 nucleotides: TGCAGCGTTGGGGTAGCGGGAGTAGTAGAGACCCAGTACTTC. The encoded protein is CSVGVAGVVETQYF.

The chain combines TRBV19 with TRBJ1-5; the D gene is possibly TRBD1 (6 bases). The germline V gene has CDR1 LNHDA and CDR2 SQIVND (reference sequence). The V end was cut by 4 bases, the J end by 0 bases, with 13 bases between. This CDR3 has 16 residues. CDR3 region: CASSRRTVYSNQPQHF. In nucleotides, the CDR3 is TGTGCCAGTAGTAGGCGGACAGTATATAGCAATCAGCCCCAGCATTTT.

The genes are TRBV25-1 and TRBJ2-1; 10 positions match TRBD2. This CDR3 has 15 amino acids. Trimming at V came to 4 bases and at J to 9 bases, leaving 9 bases not matched to a gene. Germline CDR1 reads MGHDK; CDR2 reads SYGVNS. The DNA of the CDR3 is TGTGCCAGCAGTGCAGCGGGAGGGCCGTCGGGTGAGCAGTTCTTC. Translating it yields CASSAAGGPSGEQFF.

This chain joins TRBV7-9 and TRBJ2-1; D is unclear. This CDR3 region has 10 residues. CDR1 is SEHNR, CDR2 FQNEAQ, per germline (reference sequence). V dropped 4 bases and J dropped 10 bases, with 5 bases sitting between them. CDR3 nucleotides: TGTGCCAGCAGCTCGGACGAGCAGTTCTTC. This gives the protein CASSSDEQFF.

The table lists this clone with a count of one. This rearrangement joins TRBV19 to TRBJ2-5, with 9 nucleotides matching TRBD2. Germline CDR1 LNHDA, CDR2 SQIVND (reference sequence). The CDR3 extends over 15 amino acids. V lost 3 bases to trimming and J lost 0 bases; unmatched junction nucleotides: 2. The CDR3 sequence: CASSITSGYQETQYF. CDR3 coding DNA: TGTGCCAGTAGTATCACTAGCGGGTACCAAGAGACCCAGTACTTC.

V and J are TRBV6-1 and TRBJ1-1, with unresolved D. Deletions cut 2 bases from V and 10 bases from J, with 14 bases between. The CDR3 length is 13 residues. Per the germline V gene, CDR1 is MNHNS and CDR2 is SASEGT. This CDR3 is CASSERVGVRAFF. The CDR3 DNA reads as TGTGCCAGCAGTGAAAGGGTTGGGGTACGAGCTTTCTTT.

This chain's CDR3 is CASSLLAGSTGELFF. DNA for the CDR3: TGCGCCAGCAGCTTACTAGCGGGATCGACCGGGGAGCTGTTTTTT. This sequence joins TRBV5-1 and TRBJ2-2, with 10 bases lining up with TRBD2. This CDR3 contains 15 residues. V shed 2 bases and J 5 bases; nucleotides not matched to a gene: 3. Per the germline V gene, CDR1 is SGHRS and CDR2 is YFSETQ.

The V and J genes are TRBV6-5 and TRBJ2-7, with TRBD1 as a possible D gene (6 bases). V was shortened by 0 bases and J by 4 bases, with 16 bases between the two germline ends. The CDR3 runs to 16 residues. Germline V CDR1 and CDR2: MNHEY, SVGAGI. The CDR3 DNA sequence: TGTGCCAGCAGTTACTCGACCCAACAGGGAAAGTACGAGCAGTACTTC. This codes for CASSYSTQQGKYEQYF.

This clone came up once. V and J are TRBV7-8 and TRBJ1-2; TRBD1 aligns across 7 bases. The CDR3 has 14 residues. CDR1 and CDR2 from the germline V gene are SGHVS and FQNEAQ. V lost 5 bases to trimming and J lost 4 bases; unmatched junction nucleotides: 7. DNA of the CDR3: TGTGCCAGCAGCACCACAGGGGATACCTATGGCTACACCTTC. Amino acids: CASSTTGDTYGYTF.